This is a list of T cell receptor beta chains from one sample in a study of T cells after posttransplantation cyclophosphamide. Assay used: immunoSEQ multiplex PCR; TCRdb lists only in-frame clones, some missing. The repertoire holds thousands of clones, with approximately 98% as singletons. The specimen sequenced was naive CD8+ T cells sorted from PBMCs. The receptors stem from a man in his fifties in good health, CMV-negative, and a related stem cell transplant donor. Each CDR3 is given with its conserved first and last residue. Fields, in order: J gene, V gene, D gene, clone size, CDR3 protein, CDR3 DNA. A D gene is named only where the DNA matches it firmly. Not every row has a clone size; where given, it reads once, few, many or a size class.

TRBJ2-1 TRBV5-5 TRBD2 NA CASSFGLAGTNEQFF TGTGCCAGCAGCTTTGGACTAGCGGGAACCAATGAGCAGTTCTTC
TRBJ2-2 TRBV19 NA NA CASSYGGTGELFF TGTGCCAGTAGTTACGGGGGCACCGGGGAGCTGTTTTTT
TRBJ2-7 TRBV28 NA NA CASSPQGSEQYF TGTGCCAGCAGTCCCCAGGGGTCCGAGCAGTACTTC
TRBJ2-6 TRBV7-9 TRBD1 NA CASSSNRGQGVGANVLTF TGTGCCAGCAGCTCAAATCGCGGACAGGGGGTCGGGGCCAACGTCCTGACTTTC
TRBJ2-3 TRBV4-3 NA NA CASSQDQSYTQYF TGCGCCAGCAGCCAAGATCAGTCCTATACGCAGTATTTT
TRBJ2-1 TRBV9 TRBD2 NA CASSVEESGSHNEQFF TGTGCCAGCAGCGTAGAAGAAAGCGGGAGCCACAATGAGCAGTTCTTC
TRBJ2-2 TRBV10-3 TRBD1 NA CAISELRGTENTGELFF TGTGCCATCAGTGAGCTTAGAGGGACAGAGAACACCGGGGAGCTGTTTTTT
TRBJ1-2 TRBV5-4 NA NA CASRETPSFGYTF TGTGCCAGCAGAGAGACACCCAGTTTTGGCTACACCTTC
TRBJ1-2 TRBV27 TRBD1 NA CASSGGQSYGYTF TGTGCCAGCAGTGGGGGACAGAGCTATGGCTACACCTTC
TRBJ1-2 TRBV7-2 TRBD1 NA CASSFDIGQGFYGYTF TGTGCCAGCAGCTTCGATATCGGACAGGGATTCTATGGCTACACCTTC
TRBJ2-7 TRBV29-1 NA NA CSVGGSVTYEQYF TGCAGCGTTGGGGGCAGCGTAACCTACGAGCAGTACTTC
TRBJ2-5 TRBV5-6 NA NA CASSLAPETQYF TGTGCCAGCAGTTTAGCACCAGAGACCCAGTACTTC
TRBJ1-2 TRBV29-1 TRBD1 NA CSVEDPGQGYGYTF TGCAGCGTTGAAGACCCCGGACAGGGCTATGGCTACACCTTC
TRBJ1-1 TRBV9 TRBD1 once CASSVTGVRDTEAFF TGTGCCAGCAGCGTAACAGGGGTTAGGGACACTGAAGCTTTCTTT
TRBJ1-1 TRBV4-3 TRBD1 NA CASSQLTGGTEAFF TGCGCCAGCAGCCAACTTACAGGGGGGACTGAAGCTTTCTTT
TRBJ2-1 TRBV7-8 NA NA CASSLVGGVTMREQFF TGTGCCAGCAGCTTAGTGGGCGGGGTGACGATGCGTGAGCAGTTCTTC
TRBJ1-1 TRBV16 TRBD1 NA CASSPPGTGGWNTEAFF TGTGCCAGCAGCCCCCCCGGGACAGGGGGCTGGAACACTGAAGCTTTCTTT
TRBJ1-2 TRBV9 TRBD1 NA CASSLATGGRGYTF TGTGCCAGCAGCCTTGCTACAGGGGGCCGGGGCTACACCTTC
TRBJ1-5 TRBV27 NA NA CASSPDSRGHQPQHF TGTGCCAGCAGTCCCGATTCCAGGGGACATCAGCCCCAGCATTTT
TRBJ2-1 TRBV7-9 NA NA CASSYSGSSYNEQFF TGTGCCAGCAGCTATTCAGGGTCTTCCTACAATGAGCAGTTCTTC
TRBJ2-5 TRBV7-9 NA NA CASSLVGGQTQYF TGTGCCAGCAGCCTCGTAGGGGGTCAGACCCAGTACTTC
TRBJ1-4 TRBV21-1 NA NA CASSKAAGGVPPSNEKLFF TGTGCCAGCAGCAAAGCCGCAGGGGGCGTCCCCCCCTCTAATGAAAAACTGTTTTTT
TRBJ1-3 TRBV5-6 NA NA CASSWSGPGNTIYF TGTGCCAGCAGCTGGTCAGGTCCTGGAAACACCATATATTTT
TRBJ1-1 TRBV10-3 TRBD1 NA CAIRGTDEAFF TGTGCCATCAGGGGGACAGATGAAGCTTTCTTT
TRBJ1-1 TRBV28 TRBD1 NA CASSSTTGPTEAFF TGTGCCAGCAGTTCCACGACAGGGCCTACTGAAGCTTTCTTT
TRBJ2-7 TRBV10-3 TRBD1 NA CAISARDRHYEQYF TGTGCCATCAGCGCCCGGGACAGACACTACGAGCAGTACTTC
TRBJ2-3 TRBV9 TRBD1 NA CASSATGQGGDTQYF TGTGCCAGCAGCGCTACCGGACAGGGGGGCGATACGCAGTATTTT
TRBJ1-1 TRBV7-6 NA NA CASSFSITVTLNTEAFF TGTGCCAGCAGCTTTTCAATTACGGTTACTTTGAACACTGAAGCTTTCTTT
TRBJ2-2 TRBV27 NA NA CASSFGGGYSGELFF TGTGCCAGCAGTTTCGGGGGAGGATATTCCGGGGAGCTGTTTTTT
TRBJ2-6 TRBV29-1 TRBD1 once CSVEDRDRPQRLPRSGANVLTF TGCAGCGTTGAAGATCGGGACAGGCCGCAGCGCCTCCCTCGCTCTGGGGCCAACGTCCTGACTTTC
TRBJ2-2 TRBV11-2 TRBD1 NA CASSLGQGTGELFF TGTGCCAGCAGCTTGGGACAGGGGACCGGGGAGCTGTTTTTT
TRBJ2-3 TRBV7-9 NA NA CASSLGDFTDTQYF TGTGCCAGCAGCTTAGGGGACTTCACAGATACGCAGTATTTT
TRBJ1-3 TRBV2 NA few CASIRNRDLSGNTIYF TGTGCCAGCATTAGAAACAGGGACCTCTCTGGAAACACCATATATTTT
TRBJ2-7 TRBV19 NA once CASSFRPFGYEQYF TGTGCCAGTAGTTTTCGCCCCTTCGGCTACGAGCAGTACTTC
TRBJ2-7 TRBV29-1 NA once CSYLDRRSYEQYF TGCAGCTATCTCGACAGGCGCTCCTACGAGCAGTACTTC
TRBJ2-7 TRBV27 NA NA CASSWGGSEQYF TGTGCCAGCAGTTGGGGAGGTTCCGAGCAGTACTTC
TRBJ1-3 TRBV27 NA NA CASQGSLSGNTIYF TGTGCCAGCCAGGGTTCTCTCTCTGGAAACACCATATATTTT
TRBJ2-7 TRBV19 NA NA CASSPREGRISYEQYF TGTGCCAGTAGCCCTCGCGAGGGTAGGATTTCCTACGAGCAGTACTTC
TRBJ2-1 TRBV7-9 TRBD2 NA CASSSLSGPTYNEQFF TGTGCCAGCAGCTCCCTTAGCGGGCCAACGTACAATGAGCAGTTCTTC
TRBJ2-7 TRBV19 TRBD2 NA CASSTGLAGVNEQYF TGTGCCAGTAGTACCGGGTTAGCGGGAGTCAACGAGCAGTACTTC
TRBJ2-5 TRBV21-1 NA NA CASSAGEEEETQYF TGTGCCAGCAGCGCGGGAGAGGAAGAAGAGACCCAGTACTTC
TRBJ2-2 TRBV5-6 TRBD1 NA CASSFGTGTAGELFF TGTGCCAGCAGCTTTGGGACAGGGACCGCCGGGGAGCTGTTTTTT
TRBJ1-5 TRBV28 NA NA CASSFRDFNQPQHF TGTGCCAGCAGTTTTCGGGATTTTAATCAGCCCCAGCATTTT
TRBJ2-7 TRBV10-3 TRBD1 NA CAIRGTGPYEQYF TGTGCCATCAGGGGGACAGGGCCCTACGAGCAGTACTTC
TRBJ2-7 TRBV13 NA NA CASSVQDASYEQYF TGTGCCAGCAGCGTACAGGACGCCTCCTACGAGCAGTACTTC
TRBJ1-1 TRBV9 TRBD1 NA CASSAGEWDRNTEAFF TGTGCCAGCAGCGCCGGAGAGTGGGACAGGAACACTGAAGCTTTCTTT
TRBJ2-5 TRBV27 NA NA CASSTSPGRQETQYF TGTGCCAGCAGTACCTCACCAGGGCGGCAAGAGACCCAGTACTTC
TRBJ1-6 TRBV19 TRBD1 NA CASEGVRGAPLHF TGTGCCAGCGAGGGTGTCAGGGGGGCACCCCTCCACTTT